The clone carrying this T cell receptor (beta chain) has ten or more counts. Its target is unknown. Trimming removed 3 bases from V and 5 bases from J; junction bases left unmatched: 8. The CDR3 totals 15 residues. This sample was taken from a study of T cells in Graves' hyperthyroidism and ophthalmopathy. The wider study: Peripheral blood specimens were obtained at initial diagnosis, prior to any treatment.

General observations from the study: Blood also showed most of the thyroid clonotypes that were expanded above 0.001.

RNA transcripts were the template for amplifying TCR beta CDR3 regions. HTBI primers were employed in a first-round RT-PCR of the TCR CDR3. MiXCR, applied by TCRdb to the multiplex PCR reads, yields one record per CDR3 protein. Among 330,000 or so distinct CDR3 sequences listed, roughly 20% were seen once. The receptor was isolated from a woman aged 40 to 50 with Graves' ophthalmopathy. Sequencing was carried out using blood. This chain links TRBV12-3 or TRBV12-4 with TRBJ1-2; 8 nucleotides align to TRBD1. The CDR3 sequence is CASSFSGGKSYGYTF. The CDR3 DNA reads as TGTGCCAGCAGTTTTTCAGGGGGCAAATCGTATGGCTACACCTTC.